This T cell receptor beta chain is drawn from a study of blood T cell repertoires in COVID-19. Study details: Both acute and convalescent COVID-19 samples were obtained from the United States, Italy and Spain. From T cells, B-cell-depleted T cells, or PBMCs came the material, which was cDNA or gDNA.

As handled by the study authors: Amplification of reference gene primers was used by the study to estimate nucleated cell counts. This table comes from immunoSEQ multiplex PCR, and its TCRdb copy is limited to in-frame clones, with some not included. The V and J calls and clone size were taken over from that table, and D and trimming were inferred from the DNA. Of 99,000 or so clones listed, around 84% are singletons. Trimming cost V 0 bases and J 5 bases; bases outside gene matches: 4. The germline V gene encodes CDR1 SGHRS and CDR2 YFSETQ. CDR3 size: 15 residues. Sequencing input: peripheral blood. The chain combines TRBV5-1 with TRBJ2-3, with 9 nucleotides matching TRBD1. This sequence originates from a woman aged 80 or over with acute or convalescent COVID-19. CDR3 coding DNA: TGCGCCAGCAGCTTGGGGACAGGGGAGGGAGATACGCAGTATTTT. Translating it yields CASSLGTGEGDTQYF.